A selection of T cell receptor beta chains follows, all from one sample in a study of Ad26.COV2.S vaccination and SARS-CoV-2 variants. This table comes from immunoSEQ multiplex PCR, and its TCRdb copy is limited to in-frame clones, with some not included. In the table there are over 400,000 clones, roughly 90% of which are singletons. The specimen comprised peripheral blood, sampled in a trial of Ad26.COV2.S vaccine versus placebo. The origin of the receptors is a person between 18 and 65 years old who received the Ad26.COV2.S COVID-19 vaccine or a placebo. Both conserved end residues are part of each CDR3. D genes are given only for firm matches. The listing skips clone size in some rows; elsewhere it reads once, few, many or a size class.

j_gene | v_gene | d_gene | abundance | len | CDR3aa | CDR3nt
TRBJ2-7 | TRBV7-6 | TRBD1 | - | 14 | CASSLGQEPGEQYF | TGTGCCAGCAGCTTGGGACAGGAGCCTGGCGAGCAGTACTTC
TRBJ2-5 | TRBV7-9 | - | - | 19 | CASSLGVRTGRLDQETQYF | TGTGCCAGCAGCTTAGGGGTACGGACGGGACGTCTAGACCAAGAGACCCAGTACTTC
TRBJ1-1 | TRBV7-9 | - | - | 13 | CASSAGVGTEAFF | TGTGCCAGCAGTGCAGGGGTCGGGACTGAAGCTTTCTTT
TRBJ1-3 | TRBV10-1 | - | - | 13 | CASRPGSGNTIYF | TGCGCCAGTCGCCCCGGCTCTGGAAACACCATATATTTT
TRBJ1-5 | TRBV6-6 | - | - | 16 | CASSYPSQGSNQPQHF | TGTGCCAGCAGTTACCCCTCGCAGGGGAGCAATCAGCCCCAGCATTTT
TRBJ2-6 | TRBV30 | TRBD1 | few | 15 | CAYGQGAYGANVLTF | TGTGCCTACGGACAGGGGGCGTATGGGGCCAACGTCCTGACTTTC
TRBJ2-2 | TRBV4-3 | - | - | 15 | CASSQDRRGSGELFF | TGCGCCAGCAGCCAAGACCGGAGAGGATCCGGGGAGCTGTTTTTT
TRBJ2-3 | TRBV19 | - | - | 14 | CASSISPLTDTQYF | TGTGCCAGTAGTATATCCCCCCTTACAGATACGCAGTATTTT
TRBJ2-1 | TRBV4-3 | - | - | 16 | CASSQSGTPAYNEQFF | TGCGCCAGCAGCCAATCAGGGACGCCTGCCTACAATGAGCAGTTCTTC
TRBJ1-6 | TRBV19 | - | - | 15 | CASRRGELYNSPLHF | TGTGCCAGTAGGCGAGGGGAACTCTACAATTCACCCCTCCACTTT
TRBJ1-5 | TRBV30 | - | - | 15 | CAWSVGSQFLAAQHF | TGTGCCTGGAGTGTGGGGAGTCAGTTTCTCGCAGCCCAGCATTTT
TRBJ1-2 | TRBV7-9 | - | - | 14 | CASSSDGPTYGYTF | TGTGCCAGCAGCTCCGATGGGCCGACCTATGGCTACACCTTC
TRBJ1-2 | TRBV6-2/TRBV6-3 | TRBD1 | - | 15 | CASSYGQGAGYGYTF | TGTGCCAGCAGTTACGGACAGGGGGCCGGCTATGGCTACACCTTC
TRBJ1-4 | TRBV10-1 | - | - | 13 | CASSESSVGELFF | TGCGCCAGCAGTGAGTCTTCCGTGGGGGAACTGTTTTTT
TRBJ2-5 | TRBV7-6 | TRBD1 | - | 14 | CASSLGQGQETQYF | TGTGCCAGCAGCTTAGGACAGGGCCAAGAGACCCAGTACTTC
TRBJ2-3 | TRBV29-1 | - | - | 13 | CSVEQIGTDTQYF | TGCAGCGTTGAGCAGATCGGCACAGATACGCAGTATTTT
TRBJ1-2 | TRBV6-5 | - | once | 15 | CASSYSARVSYGYTF | TGTGCCAGCAGTTACTCGGCAAGGGTGTCCTATGGCTACACCTTC
TRBJ1-1 | TRBV7-2 | - | few | 13 | CASSWEENTEAFF | TGTGCCAGCAGCTGGGAGGAGAACACTGAAGCTTTCTTT
TRBJ2-7 | TRBV6-5 | TRBD1 | - | 12 | CASRDSASEQYF | TGTGCCAGCCGGGACAGTGCAAGTGAGCAGTACTTC
TRBJ1-5 | TRBV18 | - | - | 13 | CASHQERLGPQHF | TGTGCCAGCCACCAAGAGCGGTTAGGCCCCCAGCATTTT
TRBJ1-6 | TRBV2 | - | once | 15 | CASSLTDSSNSPLHF | TGTGCCAGCAGTCTGACAGATTCCTCTAATTCACCCCTCCACTTT
TRBJ1-5 | TRBV27 | - | - | 17 | CASSPYPGRYTNQPQHF | TGTGCCAGCAGTCCTTACCCCGGTAGGTACACCAATCAGCCCCAGCATTTT
TRBJ1-4 | TRBV2 | - | - | 14 | CASMGGSTNEKLFF | TGTGCCAGCATGGGGGGCTCAACTAATGAAAAACTGTTTTTT
TRBJ2-3 | TRBV5-1 | - | - | 15 | CASSLSGYNTDTQYF | TGCGCCAGCAGCTTGAGTGGGTACAACACAGATACGCAGTATTTT
TRBJ1-2 | TRBV5-1 | - | - | 14 | CASSSRRAPYGYTF | TGCGCCAGCAGCTCGCGCCGGGCTCCCTATGGCTACACCTTC
TRBJ2-7 | TRBV6-2/TRBV6-3 | - | once | 14 | CASSYKVDAYEQYF | TGTGCCAGCAGTTACAAGGTAGATGCCTACGAGCAGTACTTC
TRBJ2-7 | TRBV27 | TRBD1 | - | 15 | CASSQRQGGIYEQYF | TGTGCCAGCAGTCAACGACAGGGTGGAATCTACGAGCAGTACTTC
TRBJ2-3 | TRBV29-1 | TRBD2 | - | 14 | CSVETGTSIDTQYF | TGCAGCGTTGAAACGGGGACTAGTATAGATACGCAGTATTTT
TRBJ1-2 | TRBV11-2 | - | - | 15 | CASSLGSNRNYGYTF | TGTGCCAGCAGCTTAGGGTCCAACAGGAACTATGGCTACACCTTC
TRBJ2-5 | TRBV19 | TRBD2 | once | 15 | CASSRAGGVQETQYF | TGTGCCAGTAGTAGAGCGGGGGGGGTACAAGAGACCCAGTACTTC
TRBJ2-3 | TRBV2 | - | - | 16 | CATTTGLQTSTDTQYF | TGTGCCACCACCACCGGGCTCCAAACTAGCACAGATACGCAGTATTTT
TRBJ1-2 | TRBV10-3 | - | - | 14 | CAISAGQGNYGYTF | TGTGCCATCAGCGCCGGGCAGGGAAACTATGGCTACACCTTC
TRBJ2-2 | TRBV7-9 | - | - | 17 | CASSLWSGRANTGELFF | TGTGCCAGCAGCTTATGGTCCGGCAGGGCGAACACCGGGGAGCTGTTTTTT
TRBJ2-1 | TRBV5-1 | TRBD2 | once | 15 | CASSPLAGSYNEQFF | TGCGCCAGCAGCCCACTAGCGGGTTCCTACAATGAGCAGTTCTTC
TRBJ2-4 | TRBV7-6 | TRBD2 | - | 18 | CASSATGSSGVAKNIQYF | TGTGCCAGCAGCGCCACCGGGTCTAGCGGGGTGGCCAAAAACATTCAGTACTTC
TRBJ2-7 | TRBV3-1/TRBV3-2 | - | - | 15 | CASSQGGASMVEQYF | TGTGCCAGCAGCCAAGGTGGGGCTTCCATGGTCGAGCAGTACTTC
TRBJ1-2 | TRBV9 | - | - | 15 | CASSVGSTINYGYTF | TGTGCCAGCAGCGTAGGGAGTACCATCAACTATGGCTACACCTTC
TRBJ1-1 | TRBV20-1 | - | - | 13 | CSASSTQNTEAFF | TGCAGTGCTAGTTCCACGCAGAACACTGAAGCTTTCTTT
TRBJ1-1 | TRBV7-2 | - | - | 16 | CASSQWGVGQNTEAFF | TGTGCCAGCAGCCAATGGGGGGTAGGGCAGAACACTGAAGCTTTCTTT